This record covers a single T cell receptor beta chain. Its antigen is undetermined. This sample was taken from a study of cytomegalovirus exposure and HLA in healthy donors. General study results and limits: There were 164 TCR beta chains listed as cytomegalovirus-associated. TCR beta sequences reportedly predicted most subjects' HLA-A and HLA-B alleles accurately. CMV serostatus was the sole immune exposure information available.

CDR3 length equals 14 residues. CDR1 MNHNS and CDR2 SASEGT come from the germline V gene. The V end was cut by 2 bases, the J end by 8 bases, with 13 bases between. Use of 60 Vbeta and 13 Jbeta primers characterized the PCR. In the study's own analysis: As a later analysis found, there were approximately 80 million unique TCR beta chains, of which roughly 11 million were shared. Assay used: immunoSEQ multiplex PCR; TCRdb lists only in-frame clones, some missing. The DNA was the basis for D and trimming; V, J and clone size are from that table. The sample shows some 33,000 clones, and approximately 4.8% sits with its ten largest clones.

The clonotype comes from a female donor in good health and CMV-seronegative. The chain joins TRBV6-1 to TRBJ2-1; tentatively, D is TRBD1 (6 bases). Sequencing input: PBMCs. CDR3 sequence: CASSEIGRGYEQFF. The DNA for the CDR3 is TGTGCCAGCAGTGAAATCGGCAGGGGATATGAGCAGTTCTTC.